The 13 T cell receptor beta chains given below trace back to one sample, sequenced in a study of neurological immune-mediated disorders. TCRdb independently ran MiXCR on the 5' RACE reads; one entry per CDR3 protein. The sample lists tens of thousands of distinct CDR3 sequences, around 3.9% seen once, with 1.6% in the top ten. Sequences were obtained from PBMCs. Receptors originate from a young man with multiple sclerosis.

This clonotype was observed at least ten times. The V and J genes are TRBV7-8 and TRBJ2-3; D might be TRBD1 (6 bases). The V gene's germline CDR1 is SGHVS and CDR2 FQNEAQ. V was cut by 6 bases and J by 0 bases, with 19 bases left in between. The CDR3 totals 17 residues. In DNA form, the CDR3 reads TGTGCCAGCAGTCCTGGCCTTGGGGGCGGGAGCACAGATACGCAGTATTTT. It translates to CASSPGLGGGSTDTQYF.

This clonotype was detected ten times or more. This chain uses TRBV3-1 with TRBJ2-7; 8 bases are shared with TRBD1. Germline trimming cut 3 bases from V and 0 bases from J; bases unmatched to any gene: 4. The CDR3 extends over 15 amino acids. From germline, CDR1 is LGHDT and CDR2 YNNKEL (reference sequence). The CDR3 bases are TGTGCCAGCAGCCAGGGGACAGGCTACTCCTACGAGCAGTACTTC. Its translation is CASSQGTGYSYEQYF.

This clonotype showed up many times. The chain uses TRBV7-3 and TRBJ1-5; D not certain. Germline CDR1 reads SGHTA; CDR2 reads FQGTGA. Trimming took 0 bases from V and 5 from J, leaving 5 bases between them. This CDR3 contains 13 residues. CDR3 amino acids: CASSLTVDQPQHF. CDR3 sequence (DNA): TGTGCCAGCAGCTTAACCGTGGATCAGCCCCAGCATTTT.

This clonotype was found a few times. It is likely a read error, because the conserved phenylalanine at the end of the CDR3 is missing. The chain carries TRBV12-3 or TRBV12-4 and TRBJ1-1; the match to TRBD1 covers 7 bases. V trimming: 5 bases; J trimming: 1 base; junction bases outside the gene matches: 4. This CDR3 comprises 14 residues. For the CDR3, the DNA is TGTGCCAGCAGTCAGACAGGGAGGAACACTGAAGCTTTCTGT. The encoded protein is CASSQTGRNTEAFC.

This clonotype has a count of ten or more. The CDR3 region is CSARDRSNYGYTF. CDR3 in DNA: TGCAGTGCTAGAGACAGATCTAACTATGGCTACACCTTC. The V call is TRBV20-1, the J call TRBJ1-2; D remains ambiguous. The CDR3 runs to 13 residues. The germline V and J ends were trimmed by 0 bases and 0 bases, with 5 bases remaining between them. Germline values: CDR1 DFQATT, CDR2 SNEGSKA (reference sequence).

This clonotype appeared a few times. This CDR3 is CASSFIQGATGANVLTF. The CDR3 DNA reads TGTGCCAGCAGTTTTATACAGGGGGCCACTGGGGCCAACGTCCTGACTTTC. The chain has TRBV27 and TRBJ2-6, with 9 bases lining up with TRBD1. Germline V CDR1 and CDR2: MNHEY, SMNVEV (reference sequence). The CDR3 is 17 amino acids. V lost 3 bases, J lost 2 bases, and 5 bases stayed unmatched.

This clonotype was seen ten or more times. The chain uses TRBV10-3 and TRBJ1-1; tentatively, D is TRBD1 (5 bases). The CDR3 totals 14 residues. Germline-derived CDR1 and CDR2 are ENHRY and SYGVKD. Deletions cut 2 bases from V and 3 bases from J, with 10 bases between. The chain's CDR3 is CAISEPGKDTEAFF. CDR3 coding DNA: TGTGCCATCAGTGAGCCAGGGAAGGACACTGAAGCTTTCTTT.

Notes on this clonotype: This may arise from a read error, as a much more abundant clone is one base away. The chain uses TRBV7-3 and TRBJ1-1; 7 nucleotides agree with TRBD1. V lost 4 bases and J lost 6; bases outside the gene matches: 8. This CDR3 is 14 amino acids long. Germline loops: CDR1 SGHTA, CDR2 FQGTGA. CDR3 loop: CASSYDRESPEAFF. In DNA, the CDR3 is TGTGCCAGCAGCTACGACAGGGAAAGTCCTGAAGCTTTCTTT.

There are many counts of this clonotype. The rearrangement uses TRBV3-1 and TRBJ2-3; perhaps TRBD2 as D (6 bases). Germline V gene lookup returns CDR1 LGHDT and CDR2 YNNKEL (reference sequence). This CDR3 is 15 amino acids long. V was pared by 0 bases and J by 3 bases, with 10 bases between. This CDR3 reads CASSQDPGRTDTQYF. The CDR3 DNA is TGTGCCAGCAGCCAAGATCCGGGGAGGACAGATACGCAGTATTTT.

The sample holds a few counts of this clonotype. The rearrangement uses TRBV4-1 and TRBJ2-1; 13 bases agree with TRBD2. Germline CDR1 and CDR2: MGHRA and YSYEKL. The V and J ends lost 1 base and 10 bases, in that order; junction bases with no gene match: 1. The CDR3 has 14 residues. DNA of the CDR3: TGCGCCAGCAGCCAAGTGGGACTAGCGGGAGAGCAGTTCTTC. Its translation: CASSQVGLAGEQFF.

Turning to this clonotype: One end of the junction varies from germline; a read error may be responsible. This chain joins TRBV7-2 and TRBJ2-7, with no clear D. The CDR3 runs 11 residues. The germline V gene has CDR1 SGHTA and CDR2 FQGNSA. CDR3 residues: CASSYRERPCF. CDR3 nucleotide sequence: TGTGCCAGCAGTTATAGGGAAAGACCGTGCTTC.

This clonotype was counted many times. The CDR3, as DNA: TGCGCCAGCAGCTTGGCCGCTAGTCTCTATGAGCAGTTCTTC. This gives the protein CASSLAASLYEQFF. The chain has TRBV5-1 and TRBJ2-1; no definite D call. Germline CDR1 is SGHRS and CDR2 is YFSETQ. The CDR3 consists of 14 residues. Trimming took 0 bases from V and 8 from J, leaving 12 bases between them.

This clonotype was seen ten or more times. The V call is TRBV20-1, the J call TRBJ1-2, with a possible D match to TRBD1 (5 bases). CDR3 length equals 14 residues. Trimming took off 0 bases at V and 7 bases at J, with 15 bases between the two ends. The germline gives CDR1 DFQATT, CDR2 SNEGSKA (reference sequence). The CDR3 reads CSARDRALGTGYTF. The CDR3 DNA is TGCAGTGCTAGAGACCGAGCCCTAGGGACTGGCTACACCTTC.